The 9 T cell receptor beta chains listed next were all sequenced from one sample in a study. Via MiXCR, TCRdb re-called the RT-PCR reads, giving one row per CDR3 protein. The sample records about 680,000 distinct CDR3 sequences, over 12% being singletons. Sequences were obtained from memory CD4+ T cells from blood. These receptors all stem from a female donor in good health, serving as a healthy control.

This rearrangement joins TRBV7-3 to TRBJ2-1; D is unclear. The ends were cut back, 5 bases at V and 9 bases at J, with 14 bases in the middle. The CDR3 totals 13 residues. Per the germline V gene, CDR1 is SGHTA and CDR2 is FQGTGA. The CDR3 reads CASSLPGRVEQFF. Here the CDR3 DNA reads TGTGCCAGCAGCCTCCCCGGAAGGGTTGAGCAGTTCTTC.

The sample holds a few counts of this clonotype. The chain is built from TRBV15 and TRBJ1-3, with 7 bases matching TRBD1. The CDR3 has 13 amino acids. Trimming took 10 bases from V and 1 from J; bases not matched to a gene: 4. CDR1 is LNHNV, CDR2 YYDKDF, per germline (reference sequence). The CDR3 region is CARDRLSGNTIYF. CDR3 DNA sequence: TGTGCCAGGGACAGATTATCTGGAAACACCATATATTTT. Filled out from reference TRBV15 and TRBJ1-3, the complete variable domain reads DAMVIQNPRYQVTQFGKPVTLSCSQTLNHNVMYWYQQKSSQAPKLLFHYYDKDFNNEADTPDNFQSRRPNTSFCFLDIRSPGLGDTAMYLCARDRLSGNTIYFGEGSWLTVV.

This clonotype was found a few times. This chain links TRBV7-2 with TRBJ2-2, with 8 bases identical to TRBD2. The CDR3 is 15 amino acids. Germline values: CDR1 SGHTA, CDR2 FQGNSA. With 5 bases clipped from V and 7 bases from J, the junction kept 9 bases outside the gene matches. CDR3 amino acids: CASSPGTSTLGELFF. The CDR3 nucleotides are TGTGCCAGCAGCCCGGGGACTAGTACTCTCGGGGAGCTGTTTTTT.

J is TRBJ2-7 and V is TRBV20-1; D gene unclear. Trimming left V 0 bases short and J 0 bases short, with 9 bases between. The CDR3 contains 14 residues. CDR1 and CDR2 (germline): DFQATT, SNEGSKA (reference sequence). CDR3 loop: CSARDKTSSYEQYF. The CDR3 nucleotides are TGCAGTGCTAGAGACAAAACGAGCTCCTACGAGCAGTACTTC.

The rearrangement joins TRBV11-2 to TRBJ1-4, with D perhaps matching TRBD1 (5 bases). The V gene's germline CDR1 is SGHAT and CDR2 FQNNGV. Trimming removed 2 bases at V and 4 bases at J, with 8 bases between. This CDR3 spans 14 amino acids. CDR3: CASSLSRVNEKLFF. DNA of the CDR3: TGTGCCAGCAGCTTAAGCAGGGTTAATGAAAAACTGTTTTTT.

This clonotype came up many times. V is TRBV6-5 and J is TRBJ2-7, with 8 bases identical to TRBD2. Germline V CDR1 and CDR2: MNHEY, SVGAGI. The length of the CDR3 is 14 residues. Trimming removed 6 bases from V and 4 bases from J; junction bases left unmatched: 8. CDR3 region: CASSRGLAGYEQYF. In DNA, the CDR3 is TGTGCCAGCAGCCGCGGACTAGCAGGTTACGAGCAGTACTTC.

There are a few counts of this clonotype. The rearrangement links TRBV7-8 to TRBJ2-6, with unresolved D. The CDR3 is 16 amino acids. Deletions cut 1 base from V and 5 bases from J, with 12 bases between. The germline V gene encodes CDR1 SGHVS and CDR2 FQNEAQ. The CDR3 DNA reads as TGTGCCAGCAGCTTAGAAAGGACCGCGAGGGCCAACGTCCTGACTTTC. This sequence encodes CASSLERTARANVLTF.

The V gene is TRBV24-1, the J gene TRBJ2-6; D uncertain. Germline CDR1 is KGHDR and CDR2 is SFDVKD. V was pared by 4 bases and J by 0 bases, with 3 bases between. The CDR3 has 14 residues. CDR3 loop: CATSEGSGANVLTF. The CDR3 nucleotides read TGTGCCACCAGTGAAGGCTCTGGGGCCAACGTCCTGACTTTC.

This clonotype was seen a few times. This CDR3 reads CASGLAGGVDTQYF. The CDR3 DNA follows: TGTGCCAGCGGTCTAGCGGGAGGAGTAGATACGCAGTATTTT. This sequence joins TRBV7-2 and TRBJ2-3; 11 bases align to TRBD2. J was trimmed by 5 bases and V by 8 bases; bases with no gene match: 6. The length of the CDR3 is 14 residues. Germline CDR1 SGHTA, CDR2 FQGNSA.